Following are 9 T cell receptor beta chains from one sample sequenced in a study of tumor-infiltrating lymphocytes in primary liver carcinoma. Total RNA (roughly 530 ng) served as template for TCR beta cDNA synthesis primed by a constant-region primer. Slightly modified ARM-PCR with three nested multiplex PCR rounds yielded TCR beta libraries. Running ten to eleven cycles apiece, the first two PCR rounds relied on TRBV1-TRBV30 forward primers together with a C-beta reverse primer. TCRdb independently ran MiXCR on the multiplex PCR reads; one entry per CDR3 protein. The table records 84,000 or so distinct CDR3 sequences, around 70% of them present only once. The source material, 20-30 mg of unsorted bulk tissue, was used to co-extract RNA and DNA. Input material: liver tumor tissue from sampling region 1. Subset defined: tumor region T1, superior pole. All receptors come from a man aged 35 to 55 with primary liver carcinoma and hepatitis B virus infection.

The chain combines TRBV4-1 with TRBJ1-5; no clear D. The germline V gene has CDR1 MGHRA and CDR2 YSYEKL. Trimming removed 3 bases from V and 0 bases from J, with 12 bases in between. CDR3 length equals 16 residues. The CDR3 here is CASSQRALNSNQPQHF. The CDR3 DNA reads TGCGCCAGCAGCCAGAGGGCACTTAATAGCAATCAGCCCCAGCATTTT.

Remarks on this clonotype: One end of the junction varies from germline; a read error may be responsible. This sequence joins TRBV4-1 and TRBJ2-1; D possibly corresponds to TRBD2 (5 bases). The CDR3 extends over 16 amino acids. Germline lookup yields CDR1 MGHRA and CDR2 YSYEKL. As DNA, the CDR3 is TGTGCCAGCAGCCAATCCGGGAATAGCGATGACAATAAGCAGTTCTTC. This encodes CASSQSGNSDDNKQFF.

Details on this clonotype: At one boundary the junction diverges from the germline segment, which might be a read error. The rearrangement uses TRBV6-5 and TRBJ2-2, with TRBD2 as a possible D gene (5 bases). CDR3 length: 14 residues. Germline V gives CDR1 MNHEY, CDR2 SVGAGI. In DNA, the CDR3 is TGTGCCAGCAGATACTGGGCATCCACCGGGAAGCTGTTTTTT. As protein: CASRYWASTGKLFF.

V usage is TRBV9 and J usage is TRBJ2-1, with 10 bases identical to TRBD2. The V segment lost 0 bases and the J segment 8 bases; nucleotides outside the gene matches: 8. Germline CDR1 is SGDLS and CDR2 is YYNGEE. The CDR3 contains 16 residues. The CDR3 DNA reads TGTGCCAGCAGCGTAGGAGGACTAGCGGCCTTGGATGAGCAGTTCTTC. It codes for CASSVGGLAALDEQFF.

About this clonotype: The junction does not match germline at one end; this may be a read error. The J gene is TRBJ2-1, the V gene TRBV29-1; TRBD2 agrees at 7 bases. Germline V CDR1 and CDR2: SQVTM, ANQGSEA. This CDR3 comprises 15 residues. The CDR3 DNA follows: TGTAGCGTTAAAGGGAGGGAGGGAATAAGGGATGTGCAGTTCTTC. As protein: CSVKGREGIRDVQFF.

The chain is built from TRBV6-5 and TRBJ1-6; D may be TRBD1 (6 bases). Germline V gives CDR1 MNHEY, CDR2 SVGAGI. CDR3 length: 15 residues. The V and J ends lost 6 bases and 9 bases respectively, with 18 bases between them. This CDR3 reads CASSRGTGSSSPLHF. The CDR3, as DNA: TGTGCCAGCAGCCGAGGTACAGGGTCTTCTTCACCCCTCCACTTT.

For this clonotype: This may arise from a read error, as a much more abundant clone is one base away. The V gene is TRBV25-1, the J gene TRBJ1-3, with 7 bases that match TRBD1. Germline trimming cut 10 bases from V and 2 bases from J; bases unmatched to any gene: 8. Germline-derived CDR1 and CDR2 are MGHDK and SYGVNS. The CDR3 contains 14 residues. CDR3 loop: CANSKTGTGNTIYF. The CDR3 bases are TGTGCCAACAGCAAGACAGGGACTGGAAACACCATATATTTT.

Turning to this clonotype: This likely comes from a read error, as the CDR3 has no conserved phenylalanine or tryptophan at its end. The gene calls are TRBV4-2 and TRBJ2-7; D is possibly TRBD1 (5 bases). The germline V gene has CDR1 LGHNA and CDR2 YNFKEQ. Trimming left V 6 bases short and J 2 bases short, with 8 bases between. The CDR3 consists of 12 residues. Here the CDR3 reads CASRPDTYEQYI. The CDR3 DNA reads as TGTGCCAGCAGACCGGACACCTACGAGCAGTACATC.

This chain uses TRBV7-3 with TRBJ2-2; D gene uncertain. Deletions cut 5 bases from V and 5 bases from J, with 15 bases between. The CDR3 sequence is 15 residues long. Germline CDR1 reads SGHTA; CDR2 reads FQGTGA. The CDR3 protein is CASSPSYYLTGELFF. As DNA, the CDR3 is TGTGCCAGCAGCCCCAGTTACTACCTAACCGGGGAGCTGTTTTTT.